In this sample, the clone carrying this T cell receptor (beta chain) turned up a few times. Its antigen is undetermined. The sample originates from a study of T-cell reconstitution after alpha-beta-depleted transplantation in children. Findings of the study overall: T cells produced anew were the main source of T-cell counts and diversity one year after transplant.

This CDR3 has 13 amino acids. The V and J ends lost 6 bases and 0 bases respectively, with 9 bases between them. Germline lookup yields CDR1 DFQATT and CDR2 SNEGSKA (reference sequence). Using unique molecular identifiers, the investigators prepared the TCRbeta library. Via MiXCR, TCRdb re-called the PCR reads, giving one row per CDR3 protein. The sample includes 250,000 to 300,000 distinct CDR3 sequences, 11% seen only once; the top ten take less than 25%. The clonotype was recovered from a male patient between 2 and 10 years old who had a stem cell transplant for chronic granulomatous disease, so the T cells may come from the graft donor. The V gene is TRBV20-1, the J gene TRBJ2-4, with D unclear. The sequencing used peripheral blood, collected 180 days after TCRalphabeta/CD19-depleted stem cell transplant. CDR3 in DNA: TGCAGTGCCTGTGGAGTAGCCAAAAACATTCAGTACTTC. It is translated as CSACGVAKNIQYF.